What follows are 29 T cell receptor beta chains derived from one specimen sequenced in a study of T cells in narcolepsy (dated by TCRdb to 2016 to 2018). The receptor library was made with the immunoSEQ multiplex PCR assay. The clones in this table, taken by TCRdb from immuneACCESS, are in-frame only. Not every clone is retained; where verified, under half of the shortfall comes from an unresolved V gene, and the cause of the rest is unknown. This sample gives roughly 20,000 clones in total; 80% to 85% of them show up just once. Approximately 1.6% of the sample goes to the ten largest clones. Sequencing used memory (CD45RA-) CD4+ T cells from blood. The cell subset or site label on this specimen signifies: memory T cells sorted ex vivo from peripheral blood. Every receptor here comes from a human donor in good health.

This clone appeared a single time. V is TRBV30 and J is TRBJ1-5; 7 bases map to TRBD1. With 4 bases clipped from V and 4 bases from J, the junction kept 7 bases outside the gene matches. Germline V CDR1 and CDR2: GTSNPN, SVGIG (reference sequence). The CDR3 consists of 14 residues. CDR3: CAWTGEQGNQPQHF. In nucleotides, the CDR3 is TGTGCCTGGACGGGAGAACAGGGGAATCAGCCCCAGCATTTT.

The chain carries TRBV6-1 and TRBJ2-1; D possibly uses TRBD1 or TRBD2 (5 bases each). Germline V CDR1 and CDR2: MNHNS, SASEGT. Deletions cut 8 bases from V and 2 bases from J, with 13 bases between. The CDR3 contains 14 residues. This CDR3 reads CASSRDGTYNEQFF. The CDR3 DNA follows: TGTGCCAGCTCCCGGGACGGGACCTACAATGAGCAGTTCTTC.

The chain links TRBV20-1 to TRBJ2-7; 8 nucleotides match TRBD1. The CDR3 is made up of 11 amino acids. J lost 10 bases, V lost 6 bases, and 8 bases had no gene match. Germline V gene data show CDR1 as DFQATT and CDR2 as SNEGSKA (reference sequence). CDR3 DNA sequence: TGCAGTGCCAGGACAGGGAAGAGTCAGTACTTC. This encodes CSARTGKSQYF.

The rearrangement links TRBV29-1 to TRBJ2-7, with D possibly being TRBD1 or TRBD2 (5 bases each). Germline lookup yields CDR1 SQVTM and CDR2 ANQGSEA. Trimming removed 8 bases from V and 2 bases from J, with 16 bases in between. The CDR3 spans 13 residues. The CDR3 DNA is TGCAGCTTTTCGAGGGGACGGGCCTACGAGCAGTACTTC. It translates to CSFSRGRAYEQYF.

The V and J genes are TRBV4-1 and TRBJ2-7; 8 bases agree with TRBD1. This CDR3 has 15 amino acids. V was clipped by 5 bases and J by 6 bases; unmatched bases: 12. CDR1 is MGHRA and CDR2 is YSYEKL in the germline V gene. The CDR3 is CASSGRTGSSPEQYF. The CDR3 DNA sequence: TGCGCCAGCAGCGGCCGGACAGGGAGTTCCCCCGAGCAGTACTTC.

In its sample, this clone was seen once. The V gene is TRBV28, the J gene TRBJ2-3; TRBD1 matches 9 bases. V lost 5 bases to trimming and J lost 6 bases; unmatched junction nucleotides: 6. Germline V CDR1 and CDR2: MDHEN, SYDVKM. This CDR3 comprises 14 residues. For the CDR3, the DNA is TGTGCCAGCAGTCCCGGGACAGGGTGGGATACGCAGTATTTT. This codes for CASSPGTGWDTQYF.

This clone was observed a few times. The chain is built from TRBV9 and TRBJ2-5; D remains unclear. CDR3 length: 16 amino acids. Per germline, CDR1 SGDLS and CDR2 YYNGEE. The V end lost 0 bases, the J end lost 5 bases, and 17 bases lay between the germline ends. CDR3 protein: CASSVAEPDPRETQYF. The CDR3 coding sequence is TGTGCCAGCAGCGTAGCTGAGCCAGACCCCCGGGAGACCCAGTACTTC.

The gene calls are TRBV6-1 and TRBJ1-5, with D hard to call. V was cut by 4 bases and J by 2 bases, with 12 bases left in between. The germline V gene has CDR1 MNHNS and CDR2 SASEGT. This CDR3 contains 15 residues. In DNA form, the CDR3 reads TGTGCCAGCAGTGTCCAACATTCGGGCAATCAGCCCCAGCATTTT. Its protein is CASSVQHSGNQPQHF.

The V gene is TRBV7-2, the J gene TRBJ1-5; 7 bases align to TRBD1. CDR1 is SGHTA, CDR2 FQGNSA, per germline. CDR3 length: 18 amino acids. The J segment lost 5 bases and the V segment lost 6 bases, leaving 19 bases of the junction unmatched. The CDR3 DNA follows: TGTGCCAGCAGTAGAGAGGGGGCCTTGCCCTTAAGAGATCAGCCCCAGCATTTT. It specifies CASSREGALPLRDQPQHF.

The rearrangement joins TRBV5-1 to TRBJ2-3, with 8 bases lining up with TRBD2. This CDR3 is 16 amino acids long. CDR1 and CDR2 (germline): SGHRS, YFSETQ. V trimming: 4 bases; J trimming: 3 bases; junction bases outside the gene matches: 10. CDR3 sequence (DNA): TGCGCCAGCAGCGATTTCCTAGCGGGTGGTACAGATACGCAGTATTTT. Translating it yields CASSDFLAGGTDTQYF.

This clone came up once. The chain has TRBV19 and TRBJ2-1; D gene uncertain. CDR1 is LNHDA, CDR2 SQIVND, per germline (reference sequence). V was cut by 0 bases and J by 7 bases, with 10 bases left in between. The CDR3 covers 14 residues. CDR3 in DNA: TGTGCCAGTAGTATAGATCTAGGATCGAATGAGCAGTTCTTC. The encoded protein is CASSIDLGSNEQFF.

The V call is TRBV9, the J call TRBJ2-1; weak D call: TRBD2 (5 bases). The CDR3 length is 15 residues. From germline, CDR1 is SGDLS and CDR2 YYNGEE. V lost 4 bases, J lost 0 bases, and 11 bases lay in between. CDR3 DNA sequence: TGTGCCAGCAGCACGGGGTCTTACTCCTACAATGAGCAGTTCTTC. It is translated as CASSTGSYSYNEQFF.

V usage is TRBV2 and J usage is TRBJ2-7; D tentatively reads TRBD1 or TRBD2 (5 bases each). The CDR3 spans 14 residues. Germline V CDR1 and CDR2: SNHLY, FYNNEI. Trimming shortened V by 2 bases and J by 7 bases, and 15 bases separated the two germline ends. For the CDR3, the DNA is TGTGCCAGCAGTGAAAACGGGGCGCTCGGGGAGCAGTACTTC. This translates into CASSENGALGEQYF.

The chain has TRBV5-4 and TRBJ2-3; the D gene is possibly TRBD2 (5 bases). Germline V gene data show CDR1 as SGHNT and CDR2 as YYREEE (reference sequence). Trimming took off 0 bases at V and 4 bases at J, with 9 bases between the two ends. CDR3 length: 14 amino acids. The CDR3 protein is CASSLAEGADTQYF. CDR3 in DNA: TGTGCCAGCAGCTTGGCCGAGGGTGCAGATACGCAGTATTTT.

V usage is TRBV5-4 and J usage is TRBJ2-7; tentatively, D is TRBD2 (6 bases). From germline, CDR1 is SGHNT and CDR2 YYREEE (reference sequence). The CDR3 has 14 amino acids. With 4 bases removed from V and 7 bases from J, the gap between germline ends came to 18 bases. The CDR3 sequence: CASSRSGSSLEQYF. The CDR3 DNA sequence: TGTGCCAGCAGCCGCAGCGGGTCCTCCCTGGAGCAGTACTTC.

This clone was counted between two and nine times. The chain recombines TRBV29-1 with TRBJ1-5; 7 nucleotides line up with TRBD1. Per germline, CDR1 SQVTM and CDR2 ANQGSEA. The trim removed 6 bases at V and 6 bases at J, leaving 8 bases unmatched. The CDR3 consists of 13 residues. The CDR3 spells CSVGQVSGQPQHF. Written as DNA, the CDR3 is TGCAGCGTCGGACAGGTATCGGGTCAGCCCCAGCATTTT.

The chain uses TRBV7-2 and TRBJ2-1; TRBD2 aligns across 7 bases. Looked up from germline, CDR1 is SGHTA and CDR2 is FQGNSA. This CDR3 has 14 residues. The ends lost 2 bases at V and 13 bases at J; junction bases unmatched: 11. This CDR3 is CASSLTGWGGSQFF. The CDR3 DNA reads TGTGCCAGCAGCTTAACCGGGTGGGGAGGGAGTCAGTTCTTC.

The chain links TRBV7-2 to TRBJ2-2; unclear D gene. Germline V lookup: CDR1 SGHTA, CDR2 FQGNSA. Trimming removed 5 bases at V and 5 bases at J, with 12 bases between. This CDR3 spans 14 amino acids. CDR3 DNA: TGTGCCAGCAGCCCGCTGGTGAGAACCGGGGAGCTGTTTTTT. This codes for CASSPLVRTGELFF.

V and J are TRBV9 and TRBJ2-3, with D perhaps given as TRBD1 or TRBD2 (5 bases each). The germline V and J ends were trimmed by 10 bases and 2 bases, with 23 bases remaining between them. The CDR3 runs to 16 residues. The germline CDR1 and CDR2 sequences are SGDLS and YYNGEE. CDR3 residues: CASSRRGALNTDTQYF. CDR3 DNA sequence: TGTGCCTCATCCCGGAGAGGGGCCCTTAACACAGATACGCAGTATTTT.

DNA of the CDR3: TGTGCCAGCAGTCTCCGCCCGACAGGGACGCTGGGCAGAGATGAGCAGTTCTTC. Its translation is CASSLRPTGTLGRDEQFF. The gene calls are TRBV27 and TRBJ2-1, with 7 bases fitting TRBD1. The germline V gene encodes CDR1 MNHEY and CDR2 SMNVEV (reference sequence). J gave up 8 bases and V 5 bases, and 21 bases lay outside the gene matches. There are 18 residues in the CDR3.

The chain has TRBV6-5 and TRBJ1-6, with D possibly TRBD1 on 5 matching bases. The CDR3 consists of 13 residues. Germline CDR1 is MNHEY and CDR2 is SVGAGI. V was clipped by 4 bases and J by 10 bases, with 11 bases between them. This CDR3 is CASSSDRGSPLHF. The CDR3 DNA sequence: TGTGCCAGCAGTTCAGACAGAGGGTCACCCCTCCACTTT.

This clone rates as medium-sized. This rearrangement joins TRBV19 to TRBJ2-7, with D perhaps matching TRBD2 (6 bases). CDR1 is LNHDA, CDR2 SQIVND, per germline (reference sequence). V was clipped by 5 bases and J by 4 bases, with 18 bases between them. This CDR3 has 15 residues. DNA of the CDR3: TGTGCCAGTAGTCCCCGCCCCGGGAGCAGGTACGAGCAGTACTTC. Amino acid sequence: CASSPRPGSRYEQYF.

This chain links TRBV19 with TRBJ2-7; D is perhaps TRBD1 or TRBD2 (5 bases each). Trimming cost V 4 bases and J 6 bases, with 13 bases left between them. From germline, CDR1 is LNHDA and CDR2 SQIVND (reference sequence). This CDR3 is 13 amino acids long. The CDR3 DNA is TGTGCCAGTAGTAACCGGGACGGTCTCGAGCAGTACTTC. This gives the protein CASSNRDGLEQYF. The full variable domain, its missing parts supplied by reference TRBV19 and TRBJ2-7, is DGGITQSPKYLFRKEGQNVTLSCEQNLNHDAMYWYRQDPGQGLRLIYYSQIVNDFQKGDIAEGYSVSREKKESFPLTVTSAQKNPTAFYLCASSNRDGLEQYFGPGTRLTVT.

The genes are TRBV4-3 and TRBJ1-2; unclear D gene. The CDR3 contains 15 residues. Trimming removed 0 bases from V and 4 bases from J, with 12 bases in between. The germline V gene encodes CDR1 LGHNA and CDR2 YSLEER. CDR3 sequence (DNA): TGCGCCAGCAGCCAAGAGTTCTCTGGGAGCTATGGCTACACCTTC. This codes for CASSQEFSGSYGYTF.

The chain uses TRBV7-8 and TRBJ1-3; TRBD1 might be the D (5 bases). The CDR3 totals 17 residues. Germline values: CDR1 SGHVS, CDR2 FQNEAQ. V gave up 3 bases and J gave up 1 base, with 16 bases separating them. This chain's CDR3 is CASSLLLGPGSGNTIYF. CDR3 in DNA: TGTGCCAGCAGCTTGTTATTGGGACCGGGATCTGGAAACACCATATATTTT.

For this clone: Sequence at one end of the junction differs from germline and may be a read error. The CDR3 sequence: CASSLGTGASPLHF. As DNA, the CDR3 is TGTGCCAGCAGTTTAGGGACAGGAGCCTCACCCCTCCACTTT. The chain is built from TRBV11-2 and TRBJ1-6; TRBD1 aligns across 8 bases. The CDR3 consists of 14 residues. Germline loops: CDR1 SGHAT, CDR2 FQNNGV.

On this clone itself: Other nucleotide sequences from this sample produce the same CDR3. This chain joins TRBV4-2 and TRBJ1-4; D is unclear. The length of the CDR3 is 14 residues. With 4 bases removed from V and 7 bases from J, the gap between germline ends came to 13 bases. Germline CDR1 and CDR2: LGHNA and YNFKEQ. The CDR3 bases are TGTGCCAGCAGCCTTAAGGGAGGTGGTGAAAAACTGTTTTTT. It yields the protein CASSLKGGGEKLFF.

The genes are TRBV7-2 and TRBJ1-5; D gene unclear. The CDR3 is made up of 14 amino acids. Germline V gives CDR1 SGHTA, CDR2 FQGNSA. V gave up 1 base and J gave up 5 bases, with 9 bases separating them. CDR3 sequence reads: CASSLEDLDQPQHF. The CDR3 region has the DNA TGTGCCAGCAGCTTAGAGGACCTCGATCAGCCCCAGCATTTT.

This chain links TRBV14 with TRBJ2-7; D not resolved. The germline gives CDR1 SGHDN, CDR2 FVKESK. V was cut by 8 bases and J by 6 bases, with 11 bases left in between. This CDR3 is 11 amino acids long. CDR3 sequence (DNA): TGTGCCAGCTCGTCTGGCCCCGAGCAGTACTTC. This codes for CASSSGPEQYF. Full variable domain (rest looked up from reference TRBV14 and TRBJ2-7): EAGVTQFPSHSVIEKGQTVTLRCDPISGHDNLYWYRRVMGKEIKFLLHFVKESKQDESGMPNNRFLAERTGGTYSTLKVQPAELEDSGVYFCASSSGPEQYFGPGTRLTVT.